This T cell receptor (beta chain) was captured in a study of T cell responses to AZD1222 COVID-19 vaccine. Germline CDR1 is SQVTM and CDR2 is ANQGSEA. This CDR3 has 13 amino acids. Trimming pared 6 bases from V and 0 bases from J, leaving 10 bases between. Comment on this clone: The antigen remains undetermined.

Study outcomes and limitations: Clonal diversity was possibly underestimated; the donors were predominantly white British and more often female. AZD1222 recipients seropositive at baseline numbered only six or seven.

The table came from immunoSEQ multiplex PCR; TCRdb's copy has only in-frame clones and leaves some out. The sample lists 100,000 or so clones; approximately 88% were seen once. This TCR was recovered from an adult in good health. Here the sequenced sample was peripheral blood, taken on day 0 of AZD1222 vaccination. The rearrangement uses TRBV29-1 and TRBJ2-3, with D uncertain. The CDR3 loop reads CSVRGSSTDTQYF. CDR3 coding DNA: TGCAGCGTCCGTGGTTCTAGCACAGATACGCAGTATTTT.